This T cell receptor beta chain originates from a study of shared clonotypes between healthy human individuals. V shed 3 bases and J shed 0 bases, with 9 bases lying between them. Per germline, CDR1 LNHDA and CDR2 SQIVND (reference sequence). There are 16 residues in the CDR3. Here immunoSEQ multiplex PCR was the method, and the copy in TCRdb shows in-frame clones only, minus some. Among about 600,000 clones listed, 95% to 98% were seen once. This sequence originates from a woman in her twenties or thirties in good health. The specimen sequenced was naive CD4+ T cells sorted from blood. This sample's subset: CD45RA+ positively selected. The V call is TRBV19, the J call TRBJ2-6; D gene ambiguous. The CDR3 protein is CASSIMMSSGANVLTF. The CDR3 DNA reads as TGTGCCAGTAGTATTATGATGAGCTCTGGGGCCAACGTCCTGACTTTC.